This T cell receptor beta chain was sequenced in a study of CD8 T cells in ankylosing spondylitis. General study findings and limits: There was a TCR beta motif, made of several highly homologous variants, that appeared characteristic of ankylosing spondylitis blood. Disease-linked clones, CD8+, were relatively rare in peripheral blood.

Germline values: CDR1 SEHNR, CDR2 FQNEAQ (reference sequence). CDR3 length equals 16 residues. The V segment lost 1 base and the J segment 5 bases; nucleotides outside the gene matches: 9. Construction of TCR beta libraries was performed using quantitative 5'-RACE with molecular barcodes. TCRdb re-called the 5' RACE reads through MiXCR, storing one row per CDR3 protein. The table has 200,000 to 250,000 distinct CDR3 sequences, approximately 24% seen once. This clonotype has a handful of counts. Its antigen remains unknown. The sample taken for sequencing was blood, either unsorted or a sorted T cell fraction (not recorded which). This rearrangement joins TRBV7-9 to TRBJ2-7; 9 bases fit TRBD1. This TCR was recovered from a male donor with ankylosing spondylitis or in good health (not recorded which). CDR3 sequence: CASSLGTGGRLDEQYF. The CDR3 nucleotides are TGTGCCAGCAGCTTAGGTACAGGGGGCAGACTGGACGAGCAGTACTTC.